The table lists the clone carrying this T cell receptor beta chain with a few counts. The antigen remains undetermined. The TCR beta cDNA libraries carried unique molecular identifiers. Each CDR3 protein gets one entry after TCRdb re-called the PCR reads with MiXCR. Of roughly 730,000 distinct CDR3 sequences in the sample, less than 35% were seen once. The data derive from a study of post-analysis software for immune sequencing data. General study results and limits: The normalized Chao1 diversity of multiple sclerosis patients was significantly lower than that of controls.

The sequence derives from a girl aged 10-17 years with multiple sclerosis. Source material: blood.

The CDR3 bases are TGTGCCAGCAGCGGGAGGCTAGCGGGAGATCCCGTCTACAATGAGCAGTTCTTC. Amino acid sequence: CASSGRLAGDPVYNEQFF. This sequence joins TRBV27 and TRBJ2-1, with 10 bases that match TRBD2. The CDR3 spans 18 residues. Germline trimming cut 6 bases from V and 3 bases from J; bases unmatched to any gene: 14. The germline V gene has CDR1 MNHEY and CDR2 SMNVEV (reference sequence).